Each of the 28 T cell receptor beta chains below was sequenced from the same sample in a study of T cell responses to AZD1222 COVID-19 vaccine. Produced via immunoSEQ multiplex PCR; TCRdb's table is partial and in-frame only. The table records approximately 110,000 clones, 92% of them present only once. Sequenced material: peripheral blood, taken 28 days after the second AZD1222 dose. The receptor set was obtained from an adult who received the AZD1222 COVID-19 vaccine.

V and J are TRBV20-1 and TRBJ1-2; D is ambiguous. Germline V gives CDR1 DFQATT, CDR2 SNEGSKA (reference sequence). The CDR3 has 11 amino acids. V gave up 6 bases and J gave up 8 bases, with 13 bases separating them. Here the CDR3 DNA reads TGCAGTGCAAAGGATGATTGGGGCTACACCTTC. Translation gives CSAKDDWGYTF.

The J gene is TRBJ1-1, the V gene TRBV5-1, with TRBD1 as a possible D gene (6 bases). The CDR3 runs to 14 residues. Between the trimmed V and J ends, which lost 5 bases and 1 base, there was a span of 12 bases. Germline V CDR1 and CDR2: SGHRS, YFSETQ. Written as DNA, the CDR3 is TGCGCCAGCAGTGTGCGACAGGCGAACACTGAAGCTTTCTTT. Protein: CASSVRQANTEAFF.

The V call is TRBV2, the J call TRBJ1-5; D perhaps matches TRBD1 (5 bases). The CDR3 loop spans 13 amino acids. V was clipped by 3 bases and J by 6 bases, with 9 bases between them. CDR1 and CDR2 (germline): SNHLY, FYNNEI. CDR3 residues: CASSDRESQPQHF. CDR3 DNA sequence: TGTGCCAGCAGTGACAGGGAGTCTCAGCCCCAGCATTTT.

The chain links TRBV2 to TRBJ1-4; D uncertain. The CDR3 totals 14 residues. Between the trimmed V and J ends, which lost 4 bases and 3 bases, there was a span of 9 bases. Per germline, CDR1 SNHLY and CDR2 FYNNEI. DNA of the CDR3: TGTGCCAGCAGTGTAGCCCTAGCTAATGAAAAACTGTTTTTT. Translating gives CASSVALANEKLFF.

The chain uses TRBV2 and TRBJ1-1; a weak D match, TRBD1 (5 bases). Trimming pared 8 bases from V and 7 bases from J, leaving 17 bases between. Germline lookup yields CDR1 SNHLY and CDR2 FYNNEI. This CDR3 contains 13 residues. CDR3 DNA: TGTGCCAGCGGGGACGCCAGCCGCTTTGAAGCTTTCTTT. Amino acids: CASGDASRFEAFF.

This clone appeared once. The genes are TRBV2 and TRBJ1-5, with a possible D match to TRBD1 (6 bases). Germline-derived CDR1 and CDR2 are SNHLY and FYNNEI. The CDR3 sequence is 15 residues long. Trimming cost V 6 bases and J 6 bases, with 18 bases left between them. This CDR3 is CASRQRGAIGQPQHF. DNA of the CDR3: TGTGCCAGCAGACAGCGGGGGGCGATTGGTCAGCCCCAGCATTTT.

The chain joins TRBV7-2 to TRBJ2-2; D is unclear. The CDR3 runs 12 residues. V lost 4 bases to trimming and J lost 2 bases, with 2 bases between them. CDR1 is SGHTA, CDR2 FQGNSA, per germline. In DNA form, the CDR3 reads TGTGCCAGCAGCTCAAACACCGGGGAGCTGTTTTTT. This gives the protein CASSSNTGELFF.

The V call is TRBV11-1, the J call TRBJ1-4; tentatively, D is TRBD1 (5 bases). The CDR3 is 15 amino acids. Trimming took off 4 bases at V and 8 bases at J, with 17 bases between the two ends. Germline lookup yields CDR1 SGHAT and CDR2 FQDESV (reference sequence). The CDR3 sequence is CASSSARGMEEKLFF. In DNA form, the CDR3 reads TGTGCCAGCAGCTCCGCGAGGGGAATGGAGGAAAAACTGTTTTTT.

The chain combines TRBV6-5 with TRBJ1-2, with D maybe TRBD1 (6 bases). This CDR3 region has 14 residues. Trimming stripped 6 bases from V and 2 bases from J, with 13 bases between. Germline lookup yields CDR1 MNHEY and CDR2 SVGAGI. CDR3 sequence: CASSLYRANYGYTF. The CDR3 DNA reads TGTGCCAGCAGCTTATACAGGGCCAACTATGGCTACACCTTC.

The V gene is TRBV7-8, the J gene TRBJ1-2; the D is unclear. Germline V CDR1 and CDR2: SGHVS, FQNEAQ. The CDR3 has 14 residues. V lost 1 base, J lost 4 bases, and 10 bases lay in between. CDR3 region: CASSLVVPSYGYTF. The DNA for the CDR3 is TGTGCCAGCAGCTTAGTGGTTCCCTCCTATGGCTACACCTTC.

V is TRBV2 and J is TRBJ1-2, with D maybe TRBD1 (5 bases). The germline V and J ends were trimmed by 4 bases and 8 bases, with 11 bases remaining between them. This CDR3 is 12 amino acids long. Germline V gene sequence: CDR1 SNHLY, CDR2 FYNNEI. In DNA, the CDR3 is TGTGCCAGCAGTGTTGGGGGTAGGGGCTACACCTTC. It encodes CASSVGGRGYTF.

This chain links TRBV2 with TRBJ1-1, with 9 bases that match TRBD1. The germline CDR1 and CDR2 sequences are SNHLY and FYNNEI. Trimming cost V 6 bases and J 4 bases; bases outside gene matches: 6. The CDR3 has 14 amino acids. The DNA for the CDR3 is TGTGCCAGCAGCACGGACAGGGGAAGCACTGAAGCTTTCTTT. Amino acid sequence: CASSTDRGSTEAFF.

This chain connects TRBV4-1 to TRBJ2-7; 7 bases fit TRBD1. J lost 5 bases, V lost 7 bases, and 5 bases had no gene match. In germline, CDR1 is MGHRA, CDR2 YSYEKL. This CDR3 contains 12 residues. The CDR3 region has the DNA TGCGCCAGCAAGGGACAGAGGCACGAGCAGTACTTC. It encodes CASKGQRHEQYF.

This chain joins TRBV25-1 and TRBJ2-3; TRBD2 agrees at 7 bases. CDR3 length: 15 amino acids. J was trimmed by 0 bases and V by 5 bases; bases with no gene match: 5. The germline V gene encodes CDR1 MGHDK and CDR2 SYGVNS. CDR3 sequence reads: CASSYQGGSTDTQYF. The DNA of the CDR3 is TGTGCCAGCAGTTATCAGGGAGGGAGCACAGATACGCAGTATTTT.

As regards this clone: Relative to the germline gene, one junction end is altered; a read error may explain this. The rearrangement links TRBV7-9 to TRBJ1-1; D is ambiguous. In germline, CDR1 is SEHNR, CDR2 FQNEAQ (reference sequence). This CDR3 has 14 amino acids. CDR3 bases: TGTGCCGGCAGCTTGGAACAGACGAACACTGAAGCTTTCTTT. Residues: CAGSLEQTNTEAFF.

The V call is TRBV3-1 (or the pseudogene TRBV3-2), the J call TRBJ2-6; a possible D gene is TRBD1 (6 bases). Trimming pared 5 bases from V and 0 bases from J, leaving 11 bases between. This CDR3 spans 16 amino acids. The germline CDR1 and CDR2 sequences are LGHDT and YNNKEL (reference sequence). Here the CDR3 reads CASSSSDSSGANVLTF. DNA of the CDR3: TGTGCCAGCAGCTCGTCGGACAGCTCTGGGGCCAACGTCCTGACTTTC.

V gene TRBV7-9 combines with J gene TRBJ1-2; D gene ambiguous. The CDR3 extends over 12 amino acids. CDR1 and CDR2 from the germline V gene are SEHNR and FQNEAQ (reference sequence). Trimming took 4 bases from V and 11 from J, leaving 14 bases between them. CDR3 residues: CASSWESSRYTF. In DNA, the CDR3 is TGTGCCAGCAGCTGGGAGTCATCGCGATACACCTTC.

The CDR3: CASSSGTASSYNEQFF. CDR3 nucleotide sequence: TGTGCCAGCAGTTCCGGGACTGCGAGCTCCTACAATGAGCAGTTCTTC. The chain couples TRBV28 to TRBJ2-1; a weak D match, TRBD2 (6 bases). Deletions cut 4 bases from V and 0 bases from J, with 13 bases between. The CDR3 has 16 residues. Germline CDR1 MDHEN, CDR2 SYDVKM.

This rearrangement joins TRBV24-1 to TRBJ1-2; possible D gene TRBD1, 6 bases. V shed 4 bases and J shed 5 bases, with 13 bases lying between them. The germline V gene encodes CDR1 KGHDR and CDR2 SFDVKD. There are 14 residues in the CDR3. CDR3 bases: TGTGCCACCAGTGACCAATCGAGGGGGTATGGCTACACCTTC. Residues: CATSDQSRGYGYTF.

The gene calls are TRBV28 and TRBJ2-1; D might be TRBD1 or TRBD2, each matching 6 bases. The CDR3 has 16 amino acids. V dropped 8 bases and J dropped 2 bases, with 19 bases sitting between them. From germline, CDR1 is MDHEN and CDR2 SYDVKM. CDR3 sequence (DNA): TGTGCCAGCCGCAAGGGGGGTGGGAGTCCCTACAATGAGCAGTTCTTC. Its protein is CASRKGGGSPYNEQFF.

The DNA for the CDR3 is TGTGCCAGCAGTTATAAAACAGGGCCCTACGAGCAGTACTTC. Amino acid sequence: CASSYKTGPYEQYF. The gene calls are TRBV6-5 and TRBJ2-7; TRBD1 might be the D (6 bases). Germline CDR1 reads MNHEY; CDR2 reads SVGAGI. This CDR3 is 14 amino acids long. V lost 3 bases, J lost 2 bases, and 11 bases lay in between.

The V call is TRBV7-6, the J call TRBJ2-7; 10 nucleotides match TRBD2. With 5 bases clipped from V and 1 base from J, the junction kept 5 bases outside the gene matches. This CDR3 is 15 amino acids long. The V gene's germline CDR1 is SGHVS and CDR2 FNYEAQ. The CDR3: CASSILAGESYEQYF. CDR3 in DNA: TGTGCCAGCAGCATCCTAGCGGGAGAGTCCTACGAGCAGTACTTC.

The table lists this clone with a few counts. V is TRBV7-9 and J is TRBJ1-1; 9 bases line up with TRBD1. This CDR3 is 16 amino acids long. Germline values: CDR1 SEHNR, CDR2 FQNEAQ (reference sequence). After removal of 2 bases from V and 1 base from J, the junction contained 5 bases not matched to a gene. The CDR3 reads CASSLTSGQGNTEAFF. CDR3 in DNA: TGTGCCAGCAGCTTAACCTCGGGACAGGGGAACACTGAAGCTTTCTTT.

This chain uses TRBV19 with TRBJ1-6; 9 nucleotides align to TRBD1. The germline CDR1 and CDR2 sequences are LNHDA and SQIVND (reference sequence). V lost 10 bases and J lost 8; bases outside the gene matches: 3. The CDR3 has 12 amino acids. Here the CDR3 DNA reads TGTGCCACCAGGACAGGGGATTCACCCCTCCACTTT. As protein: CATRTGDSPLHF.

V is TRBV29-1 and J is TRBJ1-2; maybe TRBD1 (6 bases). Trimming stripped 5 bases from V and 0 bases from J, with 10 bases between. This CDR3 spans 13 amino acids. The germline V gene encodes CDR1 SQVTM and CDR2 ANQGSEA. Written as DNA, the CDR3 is TGCAGCGTTAGGGACAAGTCTAACTATGGCTACACCTTC. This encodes CSVRDKSNYGYTF.

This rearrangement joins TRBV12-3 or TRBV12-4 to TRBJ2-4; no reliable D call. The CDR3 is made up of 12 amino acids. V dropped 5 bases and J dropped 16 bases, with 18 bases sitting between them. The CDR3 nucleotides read TGTGCCAGCAGTACCCCCCCGGACGGTGTCTACTTC. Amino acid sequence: CASSTPPDGVYF.

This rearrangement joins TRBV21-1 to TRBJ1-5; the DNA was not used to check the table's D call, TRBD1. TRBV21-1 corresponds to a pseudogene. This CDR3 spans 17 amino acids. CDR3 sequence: CASSLRIGAISNQPQHF. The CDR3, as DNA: TGTGCCAGCAGCCTTCGAATAGGGGCGATTAGCAATCAGCCCCAGCATTTT.

The CDR3 sequence: CASRTNRVYEQYF. CDR3 bases: TGTGCCAGCAGAACCAACAGGGTCTACGAGCAGTACTTC. The chain carries TRBV21-1 and TRBJ2-7; the table's D call of TRBD1 was not tested on the DNA. TRBV21-1 is annotated as a pseudogene. This CDR3 has 13 amino acids.